The 17 T cell receptor beta chains given below trace back to one sample, sequenced in a study of tumor-infiltrating lymphocytes in oesophageal squamous cell carcinoma (dated by TCRdb to between 2015 and 2016). Library method: PCR. For sequencing, an Illumina HiSeq 2000 was employed. TCRdb ran its own pipeline on the public reads, namely fastp trimming at Q25 and MiXCR clone calling, and kept in-frame beta chains. Identical CDR3 proteins give one entry, which carries the most common genes and DNA. The sample table shows 23,000 or so distinct CDR3 sequences, and around 40% are seen once. Of the sample, about 25% falls within the top ten clones. What was sequenced was esophageal tumor tissue. These receptor sequences come from a male donor with esophageal squamous cell carcinoma.

This clonotype was found many times. The CDR3 DNA follows: TGTGCCATCAGGGGGTATAGCAATCAGCCCCAGCATTTT. Residues: CAIRGYSNQPQHF. The chain uses TRBV10-3 and TRBJ1-5; D gene uncertain. Trimming removed 6 bases from V and 0 bases from J, with 6 bases in between. This CDR3 has 13 amino acids. The germline CDR1 and CDR2 sequences are ENHRY and SYGVKD.

In the case of this clonotype: Mismatch with germline at one junction end may stem from a read error. This chain joins TRBV19 and TRBJ2-7; TRBD1 aligns across 8 bases. The CDR3 sequence is 15 residues long. CDR1 and CDR2 from the germline V gene are LNHDA and SQIVND (reference sequence). CDR3 amino acids: CASSIIGQGSSPLHF. The DNA for the CDR3 is TGTGCCAGTAGTATCATCGGACAGGGATCGTCACCCCTCCACTTC.

The J gene is TRBJ2-7, the V gene TRBV7-6, with TRBD1 matching 7 bases. The J call may be incorrect, as the DNA end agrees better with TRBJ2-1. Germline assignment: CDR1 SGHVS and CDR2 FNYEAQ. CDR3 length: 14 amino acids. The CDR3 nucleotides are TGTGCCAGCAGCTTATACGCAGGGGGCAATGAGCAGTTCTTC. It yields the protein CASSLYAGGNEQFF.

At least ten counts were recorded for this clonotype. The chain couples TRBV5-4 to TRBJ2-1; no reliable D call. This CDR3 comprises 11 residues. In germline, CDR1 is SGHNT, CDR2 YYREEE (reference sequence). V gave up 2 bases and J gave up 9 bases, with 6 bases separating them. The CDR3 here is CASSFEREQFF. The CDR3 DNA reads TGTGCCAGCAGCTTTGAACGTGAGCAGTTCTTC.

The gene calls are TRBV9 and TRBJ2-6; D remains unclear. Germline CDR1 and CDR2: SGDLS and YYNGEE. The V end was cut by 8 bases, the J end by 0 bases, with 3 bases between. This CDR3 contains 12 residues. CDR3 in amino acids: CASLSGANVLTF. The CDR3 region has the DNA TGTGCCAGTCTCTCTGGGGCCAACGTCCTGACTTTC. Full variable domain (remainder filled in from reference TRBV9 and TRBJ2-6): DSGVTQTPKHLITATGQRVTLRCSPRSGDLSVYWYQQSLDQGLQFLIQYYNGEERAKGNILERFSAQQFPDLHSELNLSSLELGDSALYFCASLSGANVLTFGAGSRLTVL.

This clonotype rates as medium-sized (0.01 to 0.1%). This chain joins TRBV7-6 and TRBJ2-1; 8 positions agree with TRBD1. From germline, CDR1 is SGHVS and CDR2 FNYEAQ. CDR3 length: 14 residues. After removal of 5 bases from V and 10 bases from J, the junction contained 10 bases not matched to a gene. In DNA, the CDR3 is TGTGCCAGCAGCCCTGGACAGGGACGGAGGGAGCAGTTCTTC. Amino acid sequence: CASSPGQGRREQFF. The variable domain in full, with the rest retrieved from reference TRBV7-6 and TRBJ2-1, is GAGVSQSPRYKVTKRGQDVALRCDPISGHVSLYWYRQALGQGPEFLTYFNYEAQQDKSGLPNDRFSAERPEGSISTLTIQRTEQRDSAMYRCASSPGQGRREQFFGPGTRLTVL.

This clonotype was counted ten times or more. The CDR3 loop is CASSLAQALDNEQYF. CDR3 DNA: TGTGCCAGCAGCTTAGCCCAGGCCCTCGACAATGAGCAGTACTTC. The gene calls are TRBV7-9 and TRBJ2-7; the D is unclear. Germline CDR1 SEHNR, CDR2 FQNEAQ (reference sequence). V was shortened by 0 bases and J by 7 bases, with 16 bases between the two germline ends. This CDR3 spans 15 amino acids. Variable domain in full (rest from reference TRBV7-9 and TRBJ2-7): DTGVSQNPRHKITKRGQNVTFRCDPISEHNRLYWYRQTLGQGPEFLTYFQNEAQLEKSRLLSDRFSAERPKGSFSTLEIQRTEQGDSAMYLCASSLAQALDNEQYFGPGTRLTVT.

Comment on this clonotype: A read error may produce the germline difference seen at one junction end. The chain has TRBV12-3 or TRBV12-4 and TRBJ2-4, with unresolved D. TRBJ2-7 matches the DNA end more closely, so the J call is doubtful. The CDR3 is 13 residues long. The CDR3 here is CASSLRASDEQYF. CDR3 coding DNA: TGTGCCAGCAGTTTAAGAGCCTCCGACGAGCAGTACTTC.

The J gene is TRBJ2-5, the V gene TRBV7-9, with a possible D match to TRBD2 (5 bases). There are 14 residues in the CDR3. Germline assignment: CDR1 SEHNR and CDR2 FQNEAQ (reference sequence). V lost 3 bases and J lost 3, with 11 bases in between. CDR3 region: CASSFYRDKETQYF. CDR3 DNA: TGTGCCAGCAGCTTCTACCGGGATAAAGAGACCCAGTACTTC.

V is TRBV15 and J is TRBJ2-3; no clear D gene. The CDR3 has 15 amino acids. Trimming removed 5 bases from V and 3 bases from J, with 15 bases in between. Germline V gene lookup returns CDR1 LNHNV and CDR2 YYDKDF (reference sequence). CDR3 residues: CATSARNGLTDTQYF. CDR3 bases: TGTGCCACCAGCGCAAGGAATGGGTTAACAGATACGCAGTATTTT.

Regarding this clonotype: The final CDR3 position lacks the conserved phenylalanine or tryptophan, pointing to a likely read error. The DNA is left out, because the CDR3 cannot be placed on it with certainty; the CDR3 is given as TCRdb lists it. The V call is TRBV7-3, the J call TRBJ2-5; the D call in the table, TRBD1, was not verified against the DNA. A total of 17 residues make up the CDR3, ends included. CDR1 is SGHTA and CDR2 is FQGTGA in the germline V gene. The CDR3 is CASSARGGGRSPLHFGN.

This clonotype was recorded a few times. Since the CDR3 does not end with the conserved phenylalanine or tryptophan, this likely comes from a read error. The limits of the CDR3 on the DNA are not certain, so only TCRdb's listed CDR3 is given. The V call is TRBV7-9, the J call TRBJ1-1; the table's D call, TRBD1, has no DNA check behind it. The CDR3 spans 8 amino acids, including both terminal residues. CDR1 and CDR2 from the germline V gene are SEHNR and FQNEAQ (reference sequence). CDR3 loop: CASSSPTL.

This clonotype was seen a few times. The chain carries TRBV20-1 and TRBJ2-3, with 7 positions matching TRBD1. The DNA end favors TRBJ2-7, so the J call may be wrong. Germline V gene lookup returns CDR1 DFQATT and CDR2 SNEGSKA (reference sequence). This CDR3 is built from 15 residues. The CDR3 coding sequence is TGCAGTGCTAGCCGTACCGGGACAGCCCCCTACGAGCAGTACTTC. This encodes CSASRTGTAPYEQYF.

This clonotype was recorded at least ten times. V is TRBV6-4 and J is TRBJ2-7, with D possibly TRBD2 on 6 matching bases. V gave up 3 bases and J gave up 7 bases, with 13 bases separating them. The CDR3 sequence is 13 residues long. Germline V gene sequence: CDR1 MRHNA, CDR2 SNTAGT. The CDR3 region has the DNA TGTGCCAGCAGTGATATAGCGGCCAGGGAGCAGTACTTC. Translated: CASSDIAAREQYF.

The sample holds one count of this clonotype. Just one base apart from a much larger clone, this may be a read error. The V call is TRBV28, the J call TRBJ2-6, with D perhaps matching TRBD1 (7 bases). Gene TRBJ2-1 matches the end of the DNA better, so the J call may be wrong. The germline CDR1 and CDR2 sequences are MDHEN and SYDVKM. The CDR3 consists of 15 residues. The CDR3: CASSPLQGGSYEQFF. CDR3 in DNA: TGTGCCAGCAGCCCCCTCCAGGGGGGATCCTACGAGCAGTTCTTC.

The CDR3 is CASSLLQKKAFF. The CDR3 DNA reads TGTGCCAGCAGTTTACTACAGAAAAAAGCTTTCTTT. The rearrangement uses TRBV28 and TRBJ1-1, with D unclear. CDR1 and CDR2 (germline): MDHEN, SYDVKM. Trimming left V 2 bases short and J 9 bases short, with 10 bases between. The CDR3 runs 12 residues.

This clonotype appeared many times. The chain uses TRBV10-1 and TRBJ2-3; tentative D call: TRBD1 (5 bases). The length of the CDR3 is 13 residues. The V gene lost 4 bases and the J gene lost 2 bases, with 7 bases spanning the gap. CDR1 and CDR2 from the germline V gene are WNHNN and SYGVQD (reference sequence). The CDR3 loop is CASSGTNTDTQYF. The CDR3 DNA follows: TGCGCCAGCAGTGGGACAAACACAGATACGCAGTATTTT.